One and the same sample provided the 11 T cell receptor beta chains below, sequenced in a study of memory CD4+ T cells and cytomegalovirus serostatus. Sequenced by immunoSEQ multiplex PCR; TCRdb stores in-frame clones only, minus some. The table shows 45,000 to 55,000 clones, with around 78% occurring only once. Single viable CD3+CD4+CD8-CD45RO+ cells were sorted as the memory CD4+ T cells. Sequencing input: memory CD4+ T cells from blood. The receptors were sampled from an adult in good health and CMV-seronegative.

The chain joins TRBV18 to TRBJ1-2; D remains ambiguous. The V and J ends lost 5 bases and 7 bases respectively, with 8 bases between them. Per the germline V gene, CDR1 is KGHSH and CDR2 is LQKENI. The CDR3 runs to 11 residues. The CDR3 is CASSFAGGYTF. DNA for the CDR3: TGTGCCAGCTCATTCGCGGGTGGCTACACCTTC.

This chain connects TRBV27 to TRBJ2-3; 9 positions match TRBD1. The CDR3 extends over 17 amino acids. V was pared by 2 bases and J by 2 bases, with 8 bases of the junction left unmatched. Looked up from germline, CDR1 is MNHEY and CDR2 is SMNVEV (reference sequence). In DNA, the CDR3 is TGTGCCAGCAGTTTAATCCGGGGGACAGGGATCACAGATACGCAGTATTTT. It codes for CASSLIRGTGITDTQYF.

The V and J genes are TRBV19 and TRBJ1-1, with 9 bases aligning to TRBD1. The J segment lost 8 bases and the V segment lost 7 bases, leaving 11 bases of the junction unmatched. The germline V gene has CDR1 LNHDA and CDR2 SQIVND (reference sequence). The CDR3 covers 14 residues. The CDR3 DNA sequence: TGTGCCAGTACCTCGAGACAGGGGGGTGCGGAAGCTTTCTTT. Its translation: CASTSRQGGAEAFF.

Here the CDR3 reads CASSNPRDSEAFF. The CDR3 region has the DNA TGTGCCAGCAGCAATCCACGGGACTCTGAAGCTTTCTTT. V and J are TRBV7-2 and TRBJ1-1, with a possible D match to TRBD1 (5 bases). V was pared by 5 bases and J by 6 bases, with 13 bases between. This CDR3 region has 13 residues. From germline, CDR1 is SGHTA and CDR2 FQGNSA.

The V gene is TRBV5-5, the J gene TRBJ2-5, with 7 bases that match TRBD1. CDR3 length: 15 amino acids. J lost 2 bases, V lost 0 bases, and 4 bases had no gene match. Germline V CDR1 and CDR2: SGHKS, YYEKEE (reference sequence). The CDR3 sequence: CASSLEGTAQETQYF. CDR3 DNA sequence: TGTGCCAGCAGCTTGGAGGGGACAGCTCAAGAGACCCAGTACTTC. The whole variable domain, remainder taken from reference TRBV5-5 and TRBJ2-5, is DAGVTQSPTHLIKTRGQQVTLRCSPISGHKSVSWYQQVLGQGPQFIFQYYEKEERGRGNFPDRFSARQFPNYSSELNVNALLLGDSALYLCASSLEGTAQETQYFGPGTRLLVL.

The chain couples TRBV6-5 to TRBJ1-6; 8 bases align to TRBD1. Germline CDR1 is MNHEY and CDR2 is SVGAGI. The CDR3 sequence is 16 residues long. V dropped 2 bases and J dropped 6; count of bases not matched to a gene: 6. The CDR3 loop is CASSYLSTGANSPLHF. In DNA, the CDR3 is TGTGCCAGCAGTTACCTCTCGACAGGGGCTAATTCACCCCTCCACTTT.

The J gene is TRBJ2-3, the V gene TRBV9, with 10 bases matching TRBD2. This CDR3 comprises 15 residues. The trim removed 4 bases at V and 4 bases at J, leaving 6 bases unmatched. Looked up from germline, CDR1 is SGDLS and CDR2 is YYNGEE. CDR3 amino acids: CASSTLAGEADTQYF. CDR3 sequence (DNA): TGTGCCAGCAGCACCCTAGCGGGGGAGGCAGATACGCAGTATTTT.

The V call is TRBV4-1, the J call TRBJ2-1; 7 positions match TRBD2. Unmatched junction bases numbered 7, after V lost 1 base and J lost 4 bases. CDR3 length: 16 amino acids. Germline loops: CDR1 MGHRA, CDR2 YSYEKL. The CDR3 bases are TGCGCCAGCAGCCAAGGCCTAGCGGACTATTACAATGAGCAGTTCTTC. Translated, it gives CASSQGLADYYNEQFF.

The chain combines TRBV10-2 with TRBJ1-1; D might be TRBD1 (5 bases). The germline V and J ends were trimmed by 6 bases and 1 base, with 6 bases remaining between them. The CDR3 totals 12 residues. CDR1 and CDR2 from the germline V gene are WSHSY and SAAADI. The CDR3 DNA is TGCGCCAGCAGAGACAGGAACACTGAAGCTTTCTTT. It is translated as CASRDRNTEAFF.

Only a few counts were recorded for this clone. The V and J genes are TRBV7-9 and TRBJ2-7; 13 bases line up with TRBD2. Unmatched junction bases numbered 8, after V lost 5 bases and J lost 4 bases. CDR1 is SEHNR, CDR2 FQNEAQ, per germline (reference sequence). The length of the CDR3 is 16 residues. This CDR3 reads CASSPGLAGDMYEQYF. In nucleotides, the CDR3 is TGTGCCAGCAGCCCCGGACTAGCGGGAGATATGTACGAGCAGTACTTC.

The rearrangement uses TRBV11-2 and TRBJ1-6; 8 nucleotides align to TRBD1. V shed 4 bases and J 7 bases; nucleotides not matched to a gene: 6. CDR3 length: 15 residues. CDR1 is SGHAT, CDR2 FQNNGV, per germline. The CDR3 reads CASSSKQGVNSPLHF. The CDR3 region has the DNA TGTGCCAGCAGCTCAAAACAGGGGGTCAATTCACCCCTCCACTTT.